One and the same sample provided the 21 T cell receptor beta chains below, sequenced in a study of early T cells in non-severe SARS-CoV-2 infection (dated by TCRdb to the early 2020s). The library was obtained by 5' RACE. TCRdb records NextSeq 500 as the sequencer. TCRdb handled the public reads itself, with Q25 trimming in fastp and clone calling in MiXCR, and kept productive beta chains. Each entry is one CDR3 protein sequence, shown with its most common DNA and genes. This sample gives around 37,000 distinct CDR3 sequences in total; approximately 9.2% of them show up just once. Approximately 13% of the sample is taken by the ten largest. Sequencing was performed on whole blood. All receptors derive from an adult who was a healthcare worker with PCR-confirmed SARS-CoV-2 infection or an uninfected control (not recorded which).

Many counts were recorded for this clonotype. The CDR3 sequence: CASSAPGRVGETQYF. DNA for the CDR3: TGTGCCAGCAGCGCCCCGGGCAGGGTTGGAGAGACCCAGTACTTC. This chain connects TRBV7-2 to TRBJ2-5; weak D call: TRBD1 (5 bases). V dropped 5 bases and J dropped 4 bases, with 17 bases sitting between them. Germline CDR1 is SGHTA and CDR2 is FQGNSA. There are 15 residues in the CDR3.

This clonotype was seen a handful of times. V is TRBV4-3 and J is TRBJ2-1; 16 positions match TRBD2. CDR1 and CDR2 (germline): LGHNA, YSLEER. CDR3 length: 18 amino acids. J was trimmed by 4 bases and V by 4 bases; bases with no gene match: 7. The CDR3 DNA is TGCGCCAGCAGCCCCGGGACTAGCGGGGGGGCCGGTTACAATGAGCAGTTCTTC. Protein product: CASSPGTSGGAGYNEQFF.

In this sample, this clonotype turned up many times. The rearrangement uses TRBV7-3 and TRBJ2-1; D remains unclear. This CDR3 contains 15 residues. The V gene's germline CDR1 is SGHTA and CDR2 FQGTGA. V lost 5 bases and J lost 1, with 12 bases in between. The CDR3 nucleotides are TGTGCCAGCAGCATCGAATCAGGTTCCTACAATGAGCAGTTCTTC. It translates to CASSIESGSYNEQFF.

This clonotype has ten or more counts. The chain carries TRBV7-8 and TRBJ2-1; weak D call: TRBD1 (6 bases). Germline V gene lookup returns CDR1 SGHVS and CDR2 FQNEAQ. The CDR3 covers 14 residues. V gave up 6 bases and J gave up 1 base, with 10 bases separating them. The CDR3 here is CASRAGQSYNEQFF. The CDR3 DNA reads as TGTGCCAGCAGAGCTGGACAGTCCTACAATGAGCAGTTCTTC.

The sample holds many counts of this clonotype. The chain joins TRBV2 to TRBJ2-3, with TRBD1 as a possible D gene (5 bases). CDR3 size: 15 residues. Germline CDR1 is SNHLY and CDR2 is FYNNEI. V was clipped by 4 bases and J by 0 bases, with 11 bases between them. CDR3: CASSAQGTSTDTQYF. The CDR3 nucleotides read TGTGCCAGCAGTGCTCAGGGAACTAGCACAGATACGCAGTATTTT. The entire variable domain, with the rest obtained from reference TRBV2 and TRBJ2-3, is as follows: EPEVTQTPSHQVTQMGQEVILRCVPISNHLYFYWYRQILGQKVEFLVSFYNNEISEKSEIFDDQFSVERPDGSNFTLKIRSTKLEDSAMYFCASSAQGTSTDTQYFGPGTRLTVL.

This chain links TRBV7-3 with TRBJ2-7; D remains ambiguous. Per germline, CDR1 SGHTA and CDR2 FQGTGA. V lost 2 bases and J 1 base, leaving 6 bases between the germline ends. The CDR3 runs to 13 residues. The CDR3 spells CASSLEDSYEQYF. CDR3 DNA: TGTGCCAGCAGCTTAGAGGATTCCTACGAGCAGTACTTC.

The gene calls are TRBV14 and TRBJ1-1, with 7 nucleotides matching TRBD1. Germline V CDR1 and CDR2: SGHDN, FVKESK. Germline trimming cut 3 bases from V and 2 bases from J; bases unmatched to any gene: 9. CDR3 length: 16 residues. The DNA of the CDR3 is TGTGCCAGCAGCCACCGGGACAGCATATACAACACTGAAGCTTTCTTT. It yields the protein CASSHRDSIYNTEAFF.

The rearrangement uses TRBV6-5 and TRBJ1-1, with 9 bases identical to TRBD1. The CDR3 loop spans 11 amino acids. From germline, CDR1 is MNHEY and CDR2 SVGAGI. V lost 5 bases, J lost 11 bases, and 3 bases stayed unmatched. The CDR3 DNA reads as TGTGCCAGCAGTCTAGGACAGGGGGCTTTCTTT. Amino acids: CASSLGQGAFF.

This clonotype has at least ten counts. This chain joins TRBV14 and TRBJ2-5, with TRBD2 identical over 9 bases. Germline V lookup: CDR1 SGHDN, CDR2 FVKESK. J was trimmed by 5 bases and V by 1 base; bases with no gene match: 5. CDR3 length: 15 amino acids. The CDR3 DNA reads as TGTGCCAGCAGCCAAGGGCTAGCGGGGACGGAGACCCAGTACTTC. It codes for CASSQGLAGTETQYF.

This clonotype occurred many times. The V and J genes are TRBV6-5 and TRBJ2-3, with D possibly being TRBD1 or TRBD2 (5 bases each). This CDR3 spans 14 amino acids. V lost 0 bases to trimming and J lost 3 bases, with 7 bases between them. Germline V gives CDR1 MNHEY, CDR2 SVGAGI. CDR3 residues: CASSYSEGTDTQYF. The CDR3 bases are TGTGCCAGCAGTTACTCAGAGGGGACAGATACGCAGTATTTT.

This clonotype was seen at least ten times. The CDR3 coding sequence is TGTGCCAGCAGTTATGCCCTCGCCTGGCCAACGAACACCGGGGAGCTGTTTTTT. This sequence encodes CASSYALAWPTNTGELFF. The rearrangement links TRBV6-2 or TRBV6-3 to TRBJ2-2; D remains unclear. Germline V gene data show CDR1 as MNHEY and CDR2 as SVGEGT. V was pared by 3 bases and J by 0 bases, with 17 bases between. This CDR3 contains 18 residues.

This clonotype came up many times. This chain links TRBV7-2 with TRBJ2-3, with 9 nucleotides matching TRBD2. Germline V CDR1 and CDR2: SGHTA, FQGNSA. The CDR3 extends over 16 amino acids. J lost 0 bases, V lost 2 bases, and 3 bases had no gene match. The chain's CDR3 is CASSLSSGASTDTQYF. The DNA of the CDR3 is TGTGCCAGCAGCTTATCTAGCGGGGCAAGCACAGATACGCAGTATTTT.

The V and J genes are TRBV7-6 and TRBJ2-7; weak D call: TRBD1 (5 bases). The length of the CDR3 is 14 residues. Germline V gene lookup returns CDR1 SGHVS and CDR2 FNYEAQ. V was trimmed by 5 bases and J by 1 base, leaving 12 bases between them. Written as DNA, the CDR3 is TGTGCCAGCAGCCCTCTGCAGGGATCCTACGAGCAGTACTTC. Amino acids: CASSPLQGSYEQYF.

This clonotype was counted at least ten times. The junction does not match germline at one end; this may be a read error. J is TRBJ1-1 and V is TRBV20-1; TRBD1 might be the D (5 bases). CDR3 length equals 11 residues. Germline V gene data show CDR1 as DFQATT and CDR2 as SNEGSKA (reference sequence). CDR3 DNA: TGCAGTGCTAGAGCGACAGCTGACGCTTTCTTT. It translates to CSARATADAFF.

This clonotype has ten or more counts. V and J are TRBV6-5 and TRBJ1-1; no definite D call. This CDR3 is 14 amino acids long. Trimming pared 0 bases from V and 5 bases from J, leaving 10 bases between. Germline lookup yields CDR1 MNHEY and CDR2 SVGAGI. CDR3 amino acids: CASSYSNVGTEAFF. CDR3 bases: TGTGCCAGCAGTTACTCGAATGTGGGTACTGAAGCTTTCTTT.

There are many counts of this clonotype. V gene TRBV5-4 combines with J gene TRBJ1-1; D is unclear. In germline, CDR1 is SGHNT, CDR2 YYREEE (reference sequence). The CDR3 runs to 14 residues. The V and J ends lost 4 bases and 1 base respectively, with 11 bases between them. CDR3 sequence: CASSRPPGNTEAFF. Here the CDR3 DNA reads TGTGCCAGCAGCCGTCCCCCTGGGAACACTGAAGCTTTCTTT.

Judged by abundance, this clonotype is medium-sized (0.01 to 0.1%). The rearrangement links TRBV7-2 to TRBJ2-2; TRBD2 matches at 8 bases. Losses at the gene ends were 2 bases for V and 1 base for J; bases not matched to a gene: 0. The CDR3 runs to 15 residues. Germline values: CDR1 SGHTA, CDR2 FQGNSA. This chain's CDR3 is CASSLSGGNTGELFF. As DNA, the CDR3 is TGTGCCAGCAGCTTAAGCGGGGGGAACACCGGGGAGCTGTTTTTT.

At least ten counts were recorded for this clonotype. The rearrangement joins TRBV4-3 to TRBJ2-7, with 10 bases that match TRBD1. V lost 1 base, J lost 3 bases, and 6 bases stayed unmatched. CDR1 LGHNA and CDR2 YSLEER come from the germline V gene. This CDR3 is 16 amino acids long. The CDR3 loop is CASSQAYGDRGYEQYF. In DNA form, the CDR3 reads TGCGCCAGCAGCCAAGCATACGGGGACAGGGGCTACGAGCAGTACTTC.

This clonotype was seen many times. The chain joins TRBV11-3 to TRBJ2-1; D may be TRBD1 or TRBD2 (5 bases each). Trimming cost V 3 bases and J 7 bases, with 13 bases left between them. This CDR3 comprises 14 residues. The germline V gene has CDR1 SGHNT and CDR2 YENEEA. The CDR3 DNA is TGTGCCAGCAGCTTGGGGGATTCGGGGAATGAGCAGTTCTTC. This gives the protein CASSLGDSGNEQFF.

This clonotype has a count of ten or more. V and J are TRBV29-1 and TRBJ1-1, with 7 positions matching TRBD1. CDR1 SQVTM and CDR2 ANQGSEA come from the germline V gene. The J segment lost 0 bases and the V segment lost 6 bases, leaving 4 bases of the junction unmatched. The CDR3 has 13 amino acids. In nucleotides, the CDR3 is TGCAGCGTGAAACAGGGGATGAACACTGAAGCTTTCTTT. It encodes CSVKQGMNTEAFF.

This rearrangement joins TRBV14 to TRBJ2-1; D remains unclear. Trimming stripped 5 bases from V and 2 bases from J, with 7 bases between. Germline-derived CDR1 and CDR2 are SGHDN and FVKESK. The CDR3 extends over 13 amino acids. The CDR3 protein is CASSGQTYNEQFF. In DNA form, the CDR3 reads TGTGCCAGCAGCGGTCAGACCTACAATGAGCAGTTCTTC.